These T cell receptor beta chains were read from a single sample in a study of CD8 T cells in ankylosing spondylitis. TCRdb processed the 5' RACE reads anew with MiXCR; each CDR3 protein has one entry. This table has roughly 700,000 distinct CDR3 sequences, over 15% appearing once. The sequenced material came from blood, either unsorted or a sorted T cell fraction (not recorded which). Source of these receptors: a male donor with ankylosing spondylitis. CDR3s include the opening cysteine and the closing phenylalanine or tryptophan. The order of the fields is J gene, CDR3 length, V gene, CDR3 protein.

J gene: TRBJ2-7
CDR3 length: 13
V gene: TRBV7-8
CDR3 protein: CASSPTLDYEQYF

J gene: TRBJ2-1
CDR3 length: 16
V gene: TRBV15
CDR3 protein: CATSRTGGFSYNEQFF

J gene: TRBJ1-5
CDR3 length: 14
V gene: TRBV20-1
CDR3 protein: CSARDNWGSQPQHF

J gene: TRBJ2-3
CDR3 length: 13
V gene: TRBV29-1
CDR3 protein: CSVGGDALETQYF

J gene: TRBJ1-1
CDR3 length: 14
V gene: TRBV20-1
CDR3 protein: CSALTHSESTEAFF

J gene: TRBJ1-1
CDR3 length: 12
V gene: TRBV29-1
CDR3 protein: CSYMGRAAEAFF

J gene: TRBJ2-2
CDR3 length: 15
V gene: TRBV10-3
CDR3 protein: CAISDPGWYGGELFF

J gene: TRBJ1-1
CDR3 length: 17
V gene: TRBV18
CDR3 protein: CASSPENQGALNTEAFF

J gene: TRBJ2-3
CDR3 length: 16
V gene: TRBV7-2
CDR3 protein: CASSLRRGRALDTQYF

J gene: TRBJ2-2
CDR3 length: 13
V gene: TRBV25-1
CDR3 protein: CASSEYETGELFF

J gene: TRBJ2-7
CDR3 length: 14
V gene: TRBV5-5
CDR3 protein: CASSLALAAYEQYF

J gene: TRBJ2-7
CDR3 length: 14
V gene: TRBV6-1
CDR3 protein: CASRQGQGEGEQYF

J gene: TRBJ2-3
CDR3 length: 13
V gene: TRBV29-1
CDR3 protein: CSVKDGRADTQYF

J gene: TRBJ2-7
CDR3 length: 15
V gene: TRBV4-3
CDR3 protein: CASSQDRGNSNEQYF

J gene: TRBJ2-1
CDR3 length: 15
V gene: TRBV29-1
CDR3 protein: CSVERDRVVGLEQFF

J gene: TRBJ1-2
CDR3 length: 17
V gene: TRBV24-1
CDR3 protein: CATSEVPHRHRADGYTF

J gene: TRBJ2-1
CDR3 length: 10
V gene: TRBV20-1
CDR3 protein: CSAQVGRQFF

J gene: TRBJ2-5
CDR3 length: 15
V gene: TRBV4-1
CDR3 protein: CASSQVTAYQETQYF

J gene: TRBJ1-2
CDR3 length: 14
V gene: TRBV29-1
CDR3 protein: CSVEDTGEPYGYTF

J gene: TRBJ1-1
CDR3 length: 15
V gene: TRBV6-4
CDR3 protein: CARLNLGRKNTEAFF

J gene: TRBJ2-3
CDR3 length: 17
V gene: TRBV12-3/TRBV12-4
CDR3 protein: CASSPPRGVPPSDTQYF

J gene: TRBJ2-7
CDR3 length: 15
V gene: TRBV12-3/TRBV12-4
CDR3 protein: CASNRTGGVKYEQYF

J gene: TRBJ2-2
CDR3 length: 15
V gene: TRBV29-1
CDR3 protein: CSVEVRGGVTGELFF

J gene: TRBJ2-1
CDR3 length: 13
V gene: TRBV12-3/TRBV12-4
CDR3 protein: CASSPGEYNEQFF

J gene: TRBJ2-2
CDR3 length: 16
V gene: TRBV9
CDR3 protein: CASSRPGTGDTGELFF

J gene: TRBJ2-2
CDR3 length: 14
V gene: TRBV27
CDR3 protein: CASSLGQNTGELFF

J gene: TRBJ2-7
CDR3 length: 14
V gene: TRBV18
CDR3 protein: CASSPPQGKNEQYF

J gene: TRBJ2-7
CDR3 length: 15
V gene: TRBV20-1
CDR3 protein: CSATGRGALPYEQYF

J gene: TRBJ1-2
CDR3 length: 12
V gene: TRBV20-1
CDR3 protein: CSASGTTYGYTF

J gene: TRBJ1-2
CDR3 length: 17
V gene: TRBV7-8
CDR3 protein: CASSLGFTRGASNGYTF

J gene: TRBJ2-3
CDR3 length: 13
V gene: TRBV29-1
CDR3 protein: CSVPDARTDTQYF